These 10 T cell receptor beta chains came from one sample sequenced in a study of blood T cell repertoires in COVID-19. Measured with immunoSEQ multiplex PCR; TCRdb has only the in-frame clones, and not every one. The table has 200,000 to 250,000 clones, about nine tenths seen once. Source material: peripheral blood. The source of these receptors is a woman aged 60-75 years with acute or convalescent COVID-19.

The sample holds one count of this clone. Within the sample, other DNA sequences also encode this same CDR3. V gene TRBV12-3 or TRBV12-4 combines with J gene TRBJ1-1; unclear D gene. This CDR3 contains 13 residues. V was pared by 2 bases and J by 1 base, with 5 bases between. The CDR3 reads CASSLNRNTEAFF. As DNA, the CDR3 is TGTGCCAGCAGTTTAAACAGGAACACTGAAGCTTTCTTT.

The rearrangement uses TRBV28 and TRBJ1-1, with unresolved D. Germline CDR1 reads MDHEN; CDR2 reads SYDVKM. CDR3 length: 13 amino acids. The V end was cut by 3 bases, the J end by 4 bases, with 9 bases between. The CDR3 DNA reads TGTGCCAGCAGTTTTATCGCGATCACTGAAGCTTTCTTT. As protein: CASSFIAITEAFF.

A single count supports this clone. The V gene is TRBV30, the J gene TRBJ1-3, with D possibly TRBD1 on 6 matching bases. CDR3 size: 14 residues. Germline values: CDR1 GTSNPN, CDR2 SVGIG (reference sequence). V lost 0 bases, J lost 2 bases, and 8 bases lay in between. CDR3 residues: CAWSVGGTGNTIYF. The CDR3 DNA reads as TGTGCCTGGAGTGTAGGGGGAACTGGAAACACCATATATTTT. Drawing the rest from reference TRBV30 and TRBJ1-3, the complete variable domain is SQTIHQWPATLVQPVGSPLSLECTVEGTSNPNLYWYRQAAGRGLQLLFYSVGIGQISSEVPQNLSASRPQDRQFILSSKKLLLSDSGFYLCAWSVGGTGNTIYFGEGSWLTVV.

CDR3 DNA sequence: TGCAGCGGCCGACAGGGAGTTAGCAATCAGCCCCAGCATTTT. Its protein product is CSGRQGVSNQPQHF. The chain combines TRBV29-1 with TRBJ1-5; 7 bases are a match to TRBD1. Germline V CDR1 and CDR2: SQVTM, ANQGSEA. The CDR3 is 14 residues long. The J segment lost 0 bases and the V segment lost 7 bases, leaving 6 bases of the junction unmatched.

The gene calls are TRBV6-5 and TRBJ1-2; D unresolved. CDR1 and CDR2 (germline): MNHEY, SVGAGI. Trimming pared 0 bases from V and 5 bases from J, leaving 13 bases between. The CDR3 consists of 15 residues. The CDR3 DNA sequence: TGTGCCAGCAGTTACTCGACGGGAGGACTTTATGGCTACACCTTC. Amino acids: CASSYSTGGLYGYTF.

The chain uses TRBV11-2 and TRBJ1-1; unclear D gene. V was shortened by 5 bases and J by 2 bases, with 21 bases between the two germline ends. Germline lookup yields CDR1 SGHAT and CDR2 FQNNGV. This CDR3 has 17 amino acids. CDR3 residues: CASSLRPRAQINTEAFF. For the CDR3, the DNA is TGTGCCAGCAGCCTTCGACCGAGGGCTCAAATTAACACTGAAGCTTTCTTT.

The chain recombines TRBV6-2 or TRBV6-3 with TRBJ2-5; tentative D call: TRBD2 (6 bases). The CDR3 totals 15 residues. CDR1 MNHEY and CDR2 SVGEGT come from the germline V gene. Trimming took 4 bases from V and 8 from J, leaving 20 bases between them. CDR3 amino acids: CASSSTLSGYGTQYF. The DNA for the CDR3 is TGTGCCAGCAGTTCCACCTTGAGCGGGTATGGAACCCAGTACTTC.

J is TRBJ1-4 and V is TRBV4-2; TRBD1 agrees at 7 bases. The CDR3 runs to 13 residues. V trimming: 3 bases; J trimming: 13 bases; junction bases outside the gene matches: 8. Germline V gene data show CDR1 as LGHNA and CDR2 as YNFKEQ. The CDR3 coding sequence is TGTGCCAGCAGCCAGGAACGACAGGGATTACTGTTTTTT. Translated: CASSQERQGLLFF.

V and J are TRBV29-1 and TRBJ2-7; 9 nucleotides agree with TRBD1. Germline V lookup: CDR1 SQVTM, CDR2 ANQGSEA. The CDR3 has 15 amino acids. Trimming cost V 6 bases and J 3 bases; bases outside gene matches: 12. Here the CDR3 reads CSVNDGTGSVYEQYF. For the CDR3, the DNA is TGCAGCGTCAACGATGGGACAGGGTCGGTCTACGAGCAGTACTTC.

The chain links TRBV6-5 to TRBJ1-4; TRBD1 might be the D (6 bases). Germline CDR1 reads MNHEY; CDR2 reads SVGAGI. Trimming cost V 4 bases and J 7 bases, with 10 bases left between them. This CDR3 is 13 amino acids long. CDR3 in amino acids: CASSFTGSEKLFF. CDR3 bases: TGTGCCAGCAGTTTCACAGGGAGTGAAAAACTGTTTTTT.